The 10 T cell receptor beta chains below all came from one sample that was sequenced in a study of STAT5B mutations in CD4+ large granular lymphocyte leukemia. Using immunoSEQ multiplex PCR, the repertoire was profiled, and TCRdb retains in-frame clones only, with some absent. The sample shows some 45,000 clones, around 85% of them seen only once. Source material: CD4+ T cells from blood buffy coats. The receptors were sampled from a human donor in good health.

This clone came up once. The genes are TRBV4-2 and TRBJ2-4; D is possibly TRBD1 or TRBD2 (6 bases each). V dropped 7 bases and J dropped 4 bases, with 14 bases sitting between them. The germline CDR1 and CDR2 sequences are LGHNA and YNFKEQ. The CDR3 spans 14 residues. The CDR3 reads CASTLTGAKNIQYF. The CDR3 DNA is TGTGCCAGCACCCTGACGGGGGCTAAAAACATTCAGTACTTC.

The rearrangement links TRBV5-1 to TRBJ2-3; 13 bases agree with TRBD2. Germline loops: CDR1 SGHRS, CDR2 YFSETQ. The CDR3 runs 18 residues. J was trimmed by 1 base and V by 0 bases; bases with no gene match: 5. The CDR3 region has the DNA TGCGCCAGCAGCTTGGCGGGACTAGCGGGGCCCCGCACAGATACGCAGTATTTT. This translates into CASSLAGLAGPRTDTQYF.

The chain has TRBV11-2 and TRBJ2-5; 7 nucleotides agree with TRBD1. CDR3 length: 16 residues. Germline trimming cut 6 bases from V and 2 bases from J; bases unmatched to any gene: 12. CDR1 SGHAT and CDR2 FQNNGV come from the germline V gene. The CDR3 region has the DNA TGTGCCAGCAGGTCTTTGCTGGGGACAGATCAAGAGACCCAGTACTTC. Translation: CASRSLLGTDQETQYF.

The chain carries TRBV7-6 and TRBJ2-2; D might be TRBD2 (6 bases). Trimming pared 5 bases from V and 2 bases from J, leaving 21 bases between. The CDR3 runs 18 residues. Looked up from germline, CDR1 is SGHVS and CDR2 is FNYEAQ. The CDR3 loop is CASSPERWGVANTGELFF. CDR3 nucleotides: TGTGCCAGCAGCCCCGAAAGATGGGGGGTCGCCAACACCGGGGAGCTGTTTTTT.

The chain recombines TRBV7-2 with TRBJ2-2, with a weak D call TRBD2 (7 bases). The CDR3 contains 16 residues. Germline loops: CDR1 SGHTA, CDR2 FQGNSA. The V and J ends lost 6 bases and 5 bases respectively, with 19 bases between them. CDR3 DNA: TGTGCCAGCAGAGGAAAGGGGGGAGGGGGGACCGGGGAGCTGTTTTTT. It specifies CASRGKGGGGTGELFF.

This clone appeared once. V is TRBV29-1 and J is TRBJ2-5; D unclear. Trimming stripped 6 bases from V and 4 bases from J, with 9 bases between. The CDR3 runs to 11 residues. Germline V gives CDR1 SQVTM, CDR2 ANQGSEA. CDR3 loop: CSVGQRETQYF. In DNA form, the CDR3 reads TGCAGCGTCGGGCAGAGAGAGACCCAGTACTTC.

The CDR3 loop reads CASSTGASGSDEQFF. The CDR3 DNA is TGTGCCAGCAGTACAGGAGCTAGCGGGAGCGATGAGCAGTTCTTC. The rearrangement joins TRBV7-3 to TRBJ2-1, with 10 bases lining up with TRBD2. This CDR3 has 15 amino acids. CDR1 is SGHTA and CDR2 is FQGTGA in the germline V gene. V shed 6 bases and J 8 bases; nucleotides not matched to a gene: 10.

The chain carries TRBV30 and TRBJ1-1; D uncertain. The CDR3 loop spans 15 amino acids. The V gene lost 5 bases and the J gene lost 1 base, with 17 bases spanning the gap. The germline gives CDR1 GTSNPN, CDR2 SVGIG (reference sequence). DNA for the CDR3: TGTGCCTGGTGGAAGGGCCAGGTAGCGAACACTGAAGCTTTCTTT. Its translation: CAWWKGQVANTEAFF.

V is TRBV7-9 and J is TRBJ2-7; D possibly corresponds to TRBD2 (5 bases). The CDR3 contains 14 residues. Germline CDR1 SEHNR, CDR2 FQNEAQ (reference sequence). V was cut by 5 bases and J by 5 bases, with 16 bases left in between. The CDR3 loop reads CASSRGRDRDEQYF. CDR3 sequence (DNA): TGTGCCAGCAGCCGTGGACGGGATCGTGACGAGCAGTACTTC.

The chain is built from TRBV7-3 and TRBJ2-1, with 9 bases identical to TRBD1. The CDR3 contains 14 residues. The V gene's germline CDR1 is SGHTA and CDR2 FQGTGA. V shed 5 bases and J 8 bases; nucleotides not matched to a gene: 7. Here the CDR3 DNA reads TGTGCCAGCAGCGCCGGGACAGGGAACCATGAGCAGTTCTTC. As protein: CASSAGTGNHEQFF.